This T cell receptor (beta chain) emerged from a study of T cells in Graves' hyperthyroidism and ophthalmopathy. This clonotype was seen ten or more times. Its specificity is unknown. Uncontrolled infection, other autoimmune disease, pregnancy or lactation barred patients from enrollment. The investigators amplified TCR beta CDR3 regions from RNA transcripts. RT-PCR in the first round (using the HTBI primer set) targeted the TCR CDR3. TCRdb passed the multiplex PCR reads through MiXCR, listing each CDR3 protein once. The table records about 510,000 distinct CDR3 sequences, 12% to 15% of them present only once. General study points: Blood shared most expanded thyroid clonotypes above 0.001.

The CDR3 is 12 amino acids. Germline CDR1 reads DFQATT; CDR2 reads SNEGSKA (reference sequence). V gave up 6 bases and J gave up 3 bases; unmatched junction bases: 1. This chain joins TRBV20-1 and TRBJ2-7; 11 bases are shared with TRBD2. The sample comprised blood. This receptor was identified in a woman aged 40 to 50 with Graves' hyperthyroidism. CDR3 in amino acids: CSALAGGYEQYF. The DNA for the CDR3 is TGCAGTGCCCTAGCGGGAGGCTACGAGCAGTACTTC.